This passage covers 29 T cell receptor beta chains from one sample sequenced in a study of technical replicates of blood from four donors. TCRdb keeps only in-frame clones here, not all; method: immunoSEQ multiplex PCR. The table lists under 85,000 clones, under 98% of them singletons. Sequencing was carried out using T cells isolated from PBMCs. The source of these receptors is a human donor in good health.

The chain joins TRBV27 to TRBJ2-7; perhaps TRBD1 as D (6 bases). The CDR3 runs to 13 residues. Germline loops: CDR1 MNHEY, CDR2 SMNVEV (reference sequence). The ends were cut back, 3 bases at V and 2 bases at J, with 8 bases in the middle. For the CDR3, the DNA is TGTGCCAGCAGTTTGGACAGTGCCTACGAGCAGTACTTC. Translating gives CASSLDSAYEQYF.

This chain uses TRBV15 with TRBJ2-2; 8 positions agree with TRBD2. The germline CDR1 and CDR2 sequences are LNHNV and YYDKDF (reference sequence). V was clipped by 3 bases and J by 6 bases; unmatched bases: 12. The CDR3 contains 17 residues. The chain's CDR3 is CATSRPGTRLNSGELFF. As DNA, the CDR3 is TGTGCCACCAGCAGGCCCGGGACTAGACTTAATTCCGGGGAGCTGTTTTTT. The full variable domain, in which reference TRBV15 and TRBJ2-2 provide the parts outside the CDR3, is DAMVIQNPRYQVTQFGKPVTLSCSQTLNHNVMYWYQQKSSQAPKLLFHYYDKDFNNEADTPDNFQSRRPNTSFCFLDIRSPGLGDTAMYLCATSRPGTRLNSGELFFGEGSRLTVL.

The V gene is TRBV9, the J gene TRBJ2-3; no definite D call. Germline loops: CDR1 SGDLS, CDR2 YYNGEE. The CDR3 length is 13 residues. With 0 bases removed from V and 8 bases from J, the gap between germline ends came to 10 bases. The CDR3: CASSVDSASTQYF. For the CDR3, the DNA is TGTGCCAGCAGCGTAGATTCTGCGAGTACGCAGTATTTT.

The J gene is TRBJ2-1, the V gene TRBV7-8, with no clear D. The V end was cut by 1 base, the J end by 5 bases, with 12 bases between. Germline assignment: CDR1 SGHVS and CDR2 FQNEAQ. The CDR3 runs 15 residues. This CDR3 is CASSLGGPADNEQFF. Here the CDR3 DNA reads TGTGCCAGCAGCTTAGGCGGTCCCGCAGACAATGAGCAGTTCTTC.

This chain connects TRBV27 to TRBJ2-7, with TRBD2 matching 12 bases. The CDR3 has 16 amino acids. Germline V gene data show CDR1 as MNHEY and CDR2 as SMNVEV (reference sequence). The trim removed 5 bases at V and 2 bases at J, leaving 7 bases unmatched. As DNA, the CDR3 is TGTGCCAGCAGTCATCTAGCGGGAGGGTGGGCCTACGAGCAGTACTTC. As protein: CASSHLAGGWAYEQYF.

The CDR3 DNA sequence: TGTGCCAGCAGTCTCGCCGCGCGGGTTTACGAGCAGTACTTC. Amino acids: CASSLAARVYEQYF. V and J are TRBV2 and TRBJ2-7; D possibly corresponds to TRBD2 (5 bases). The CDR3 is 14 residues long. V was clipped by 5 bases and J by 4 bases, with 15 bases between them. Per the germline V gene, CDR1 is SNHLY and CDR2 is FYNNEI.

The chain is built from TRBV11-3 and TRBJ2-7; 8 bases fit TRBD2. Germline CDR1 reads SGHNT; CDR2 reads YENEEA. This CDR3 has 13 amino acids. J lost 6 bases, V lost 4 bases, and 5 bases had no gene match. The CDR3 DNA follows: TGTGCCAGCAGCTCCCTCGGGGGGGTCGAGCAGTACTTC. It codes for CASSSLGGVEQYF.

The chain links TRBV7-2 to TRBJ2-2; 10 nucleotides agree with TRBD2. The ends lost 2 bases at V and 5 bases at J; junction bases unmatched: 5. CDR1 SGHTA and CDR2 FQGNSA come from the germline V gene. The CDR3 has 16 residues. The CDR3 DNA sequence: TGTGCCAGCAGCTTACAAAGCGGGAGGGTTACCGGGGAGCTGTTTTTT. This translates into CASSLQSGRVTGELFF.

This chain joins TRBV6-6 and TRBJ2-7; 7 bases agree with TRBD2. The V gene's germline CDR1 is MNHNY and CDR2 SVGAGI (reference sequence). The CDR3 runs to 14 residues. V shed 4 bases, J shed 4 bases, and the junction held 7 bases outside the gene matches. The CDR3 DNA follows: TGTGCCAGCAGTTCTAGCGGAAGCTTTTACGAGCAGTACTTC. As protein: CASSSSGSFYEQYF.

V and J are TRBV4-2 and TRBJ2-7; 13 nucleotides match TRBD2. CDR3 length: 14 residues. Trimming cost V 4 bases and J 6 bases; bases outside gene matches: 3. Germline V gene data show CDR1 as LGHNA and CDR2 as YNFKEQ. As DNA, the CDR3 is TGTGCCAGCAGCCCCCGACTAGCGGGAGGCGAGCAGTACTTC. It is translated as CASSPRLAGGEQYF.

CDR3 amino acids: CASSLRLRDYGYGYTF. The CDR3, as DNA: TGTGCCAGCAGCTTACGTCTCCGGGACTATGGGTATGGCTACACCTTC. The chain is built from TRBV13 and TRBJ1-2, with D possibly matching TRBD1 (5 bases). Trimming took off 2 bases at V and 5 bases at J, with 18 bases between the two ends. The CDR3 covers 16 residues. Germline lookup yields CDR1 PRHDT and CDR2 FYEKMQ (reference sequence).

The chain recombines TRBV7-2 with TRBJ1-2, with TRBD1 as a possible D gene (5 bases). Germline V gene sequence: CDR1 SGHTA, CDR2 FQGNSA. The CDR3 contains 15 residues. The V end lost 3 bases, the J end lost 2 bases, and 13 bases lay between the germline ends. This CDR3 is CASSFYPTENYGYTF. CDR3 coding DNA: TGTGCCAGCAGCTTCTACCCGACAGAAAACTATGGCTACACCTTC.

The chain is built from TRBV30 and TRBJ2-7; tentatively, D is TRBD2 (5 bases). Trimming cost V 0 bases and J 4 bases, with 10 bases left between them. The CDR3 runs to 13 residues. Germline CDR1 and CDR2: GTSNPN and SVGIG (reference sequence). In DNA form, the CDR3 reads TGTGCCTGGAGTGTCACAATAGCGTACGAGCAGTACTTC. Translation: CAWSVTIAYEQYF.

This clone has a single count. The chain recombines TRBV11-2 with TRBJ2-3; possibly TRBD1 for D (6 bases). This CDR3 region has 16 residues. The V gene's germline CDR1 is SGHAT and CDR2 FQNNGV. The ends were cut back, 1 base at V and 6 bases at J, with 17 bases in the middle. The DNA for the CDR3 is TGTGCCAGCAGCTTAGTAGGGGGATTAGGGCTCGATACGCAGTATTTT. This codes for CASSLVGGLGLDTQYF.

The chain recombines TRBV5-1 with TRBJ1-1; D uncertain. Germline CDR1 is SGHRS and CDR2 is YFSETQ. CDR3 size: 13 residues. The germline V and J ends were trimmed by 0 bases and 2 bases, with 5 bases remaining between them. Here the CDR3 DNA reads TGCGCCAGCAGCTTGGGCGGTAACACTGAAGCTTTCTTT. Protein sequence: CASSLGGNTEAFF. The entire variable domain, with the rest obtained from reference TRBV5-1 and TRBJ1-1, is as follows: KAGVTQTPRYLIKTRGQQVTLSCSPISGHRSVSWYQQTPGQGLQFLFEYFSETQRNKGNFPGRFSGRQFSNSRSEMNVSTLELGDSALYLCASSLGGNTEAFFGQGTRLTVV.

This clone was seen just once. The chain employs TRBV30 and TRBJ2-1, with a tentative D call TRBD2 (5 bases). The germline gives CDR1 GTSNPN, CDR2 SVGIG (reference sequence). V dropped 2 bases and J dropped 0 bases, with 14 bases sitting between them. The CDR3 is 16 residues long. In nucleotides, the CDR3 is TGTGCCTGGAGTCGGCGAGGGCTTAGCTCCTACAATGAGCAGTTCTTC. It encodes CAWSRRGLSSYNEQFF.

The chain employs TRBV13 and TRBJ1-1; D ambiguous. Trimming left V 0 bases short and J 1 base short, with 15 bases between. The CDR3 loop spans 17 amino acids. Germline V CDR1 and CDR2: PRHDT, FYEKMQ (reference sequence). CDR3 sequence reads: CASSLGLFASWNTEAFF. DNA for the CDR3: TGTGCCAGCAGCTTAGGCCTCTTCGCGAGCTGGAACACTGAAGCTTTCTTT.

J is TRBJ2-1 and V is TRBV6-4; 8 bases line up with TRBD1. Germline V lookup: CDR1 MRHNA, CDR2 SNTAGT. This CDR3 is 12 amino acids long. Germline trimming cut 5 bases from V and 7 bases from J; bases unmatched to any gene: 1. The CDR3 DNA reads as TGTGCCAGCAGTACAGGGGGGAATGAGCAGTTCTTC. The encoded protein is CASSTGGNEQFF.

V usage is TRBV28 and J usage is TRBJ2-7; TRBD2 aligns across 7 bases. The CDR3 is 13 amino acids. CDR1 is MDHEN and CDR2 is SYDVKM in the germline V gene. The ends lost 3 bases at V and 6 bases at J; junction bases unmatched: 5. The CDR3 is CASSLQAGFEQYF. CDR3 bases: TGTGCCAGCAGTTTGCAAGCGGGATTCGAGCAGTACTTC.

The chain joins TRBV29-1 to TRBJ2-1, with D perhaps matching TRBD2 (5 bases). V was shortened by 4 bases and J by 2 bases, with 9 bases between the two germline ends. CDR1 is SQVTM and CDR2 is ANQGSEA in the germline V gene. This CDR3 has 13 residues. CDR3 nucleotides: TGCAGCGTTGTGAGCGGTCCCTACAATGAGCAGTTCTTC. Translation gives CSVVSGPYNEQFF.

The CDR3 bases are TGTGCCAGCAGCACTGACTCCTACGAGCAGTACTTC. It translates to CASSTDSYEQYF. The V call is TRBV7-9, the J call TRBJ2-7, with D unresolved. The germline V and J ends were trimmed by 5 bases and 0 bases, with 5 bases remaining between them. This CDR3 has 12 amino acids. Per germline, CDR1 SEHNR and CDR2 FQNEAQ (reference sequence).

Written as DNA, the CDR3 is TGTGCCAGCAGCGTAGGGGCAGGGGTTAATGAAAAACTGTTTTTT. Amino acids: CASSVGAGVNEKLFF. The V call is TRBV9, the J call TRBJ1-4; possibly TRBD1 for D (6 bases). The germline CDR1 and CDR2 sequences are SGDLS and YYNGEE. CDR3 length: 15 residues. V was clipped by 0 bases and J by 4 bases, with 10 bases between them.

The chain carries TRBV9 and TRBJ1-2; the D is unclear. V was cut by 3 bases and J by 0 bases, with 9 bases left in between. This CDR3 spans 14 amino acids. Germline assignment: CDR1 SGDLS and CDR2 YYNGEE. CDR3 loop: CASSGQTPNYGYTF. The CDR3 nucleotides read TGTGCCAGCAGCGGCCAAACTCCTAACTATGGCTACACCTTC.

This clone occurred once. The CDR3 sequence is CASSQDGPDTGELFF. The DNA of the CDR3 is TGTGCCAGCAGCCAAGATGGCCCCGACACCGGGGAGCTGTTTTTT. The J gene is TRBJ2-2, the V gene TRBV4-2; D gene ambiguous. The germline gives CDR1 LGHNA, CDR2 YNFKEQ. V dropped 0 bases and J dropped 3 bases, with 8 bases sitting between them. This CDR3 spans 15 amino acids.

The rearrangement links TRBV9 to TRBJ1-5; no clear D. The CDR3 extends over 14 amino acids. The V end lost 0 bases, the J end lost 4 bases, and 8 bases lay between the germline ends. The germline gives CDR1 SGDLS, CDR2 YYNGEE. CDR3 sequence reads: CASSVDPVNQPQHF. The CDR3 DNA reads TGTGCCAGCAGCGTAGACCCAGTTAATCAGCCCCAGCATTTT.

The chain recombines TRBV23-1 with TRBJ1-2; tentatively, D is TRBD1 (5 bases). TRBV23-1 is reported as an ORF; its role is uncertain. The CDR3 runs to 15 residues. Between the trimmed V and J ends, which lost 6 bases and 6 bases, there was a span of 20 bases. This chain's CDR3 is CASRRQLRILHGYTF. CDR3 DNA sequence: TGCGCCAGCAGACGACAGTTGCGAATTCTACATGGCTACACCTTC.

The CDR3 coding sequence is TGCAGCGTCTTACAGGGGAGTAACACTGAAGCTTTCTTT. Encoded protein: CSVLQGSNTEAFF. The V gene is TRBV29-1, the J gene TRBJ1-1, with TRBD1 matching 7 bases. J lost 2 bases, V lost 6 bases, and 6 bases had no gene match. Germline V lookup: CDR1 SQVTM, CDR2 ANQGSEA. The CDR3 runs to 13 residues.

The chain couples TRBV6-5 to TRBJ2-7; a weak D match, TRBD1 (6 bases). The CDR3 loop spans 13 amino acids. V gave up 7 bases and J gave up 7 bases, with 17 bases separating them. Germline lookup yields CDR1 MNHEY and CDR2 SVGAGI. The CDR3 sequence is CASTGDLPREQYF. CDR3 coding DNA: TGTGCCAGCACAGGGGATCTACCGAGGGAGCAGTACTTC.

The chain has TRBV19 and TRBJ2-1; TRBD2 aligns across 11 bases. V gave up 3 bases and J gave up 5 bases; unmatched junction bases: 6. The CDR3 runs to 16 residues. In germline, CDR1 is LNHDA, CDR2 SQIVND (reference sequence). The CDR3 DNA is TGTGCCAGTAGTATGTGGAGACTAGCGGGACACAATGAGCAGTTCTTC. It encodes CASSMWRLAGHNEQFF.